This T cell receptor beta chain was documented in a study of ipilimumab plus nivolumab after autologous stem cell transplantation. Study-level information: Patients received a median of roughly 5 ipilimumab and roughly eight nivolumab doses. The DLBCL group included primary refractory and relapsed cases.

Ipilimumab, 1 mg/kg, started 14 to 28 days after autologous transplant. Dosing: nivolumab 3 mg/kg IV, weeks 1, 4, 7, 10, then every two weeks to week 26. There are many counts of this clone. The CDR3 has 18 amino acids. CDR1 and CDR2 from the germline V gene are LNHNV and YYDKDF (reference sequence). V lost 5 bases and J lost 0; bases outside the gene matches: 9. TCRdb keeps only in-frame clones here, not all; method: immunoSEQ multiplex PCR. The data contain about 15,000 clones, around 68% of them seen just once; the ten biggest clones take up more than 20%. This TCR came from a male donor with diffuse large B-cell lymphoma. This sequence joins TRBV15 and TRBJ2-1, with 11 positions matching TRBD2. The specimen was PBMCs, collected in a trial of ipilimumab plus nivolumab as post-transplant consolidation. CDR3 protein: CATSGFGTSGISYNEQFF. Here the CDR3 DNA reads TGTGCCACCAGCGGTTTCGGGACTAGCGGTATCTCCTACAATGAGCAGTTCTTC.